The TCR beta chain described here comes from a study of Graves' ophthalmopathy and Graves' hyperthyroidism. The CDR3 consists of 17 residues. The junction had 8 bases not matched to a gene; V was cut back by 0 bases and J by 9 bases. CDR1 and CDR2 from the germline V gene are LGHDT and YNNKEL (reference sequence). This clonotype was found many times. Beta-chain TCR CDR3 regions were amplified from RNA transcripts. After a first-round RT-PCR with HTBI primers, a second-round multiplex PCR was run. TCRdb ran MiXCR on the multiplex PCR reads and lists one entry per CDR3 protein. The table has about 400,000 distinct CDR3 sequences, 18% seen once.

What was sequenced was peripheral blood. The origin of this receptor is a woman aged 18-30 years with Graves' ophthalmopathy. The J gene is TRBJ1-6, the V gene TRBV3-1, with TRBD1 matching 10 bases. The CDR3 here is CASSQDEPGQGFSPLHF. In DNA form, the CDR3 reads TGTGCCAGCAGCCAAGACGAACCGGGACAGGGGTTTTCACCCCTCCACTTT.